These T cell receptor beta chains were read from a single sample in a study of cytomegalovirus exposure and HLA in healthy donors. TCRdb keeps only in-frame clones here, not all; method: immunoSEQ multiplex PCR. The table records over 150,000 clones, under 85% of them present only once. Sample: PBMCs. These receptors came from a man aged 18-30 years in good health and CMV-seronegative. CDR3s include the opening cysteine and the closing phenylalanine or tryptophan. A D gene is named only where the DNA matches it firmly. A clone size is listed for some rows: how often the clone was seen (once, few, many), or a class if it is expanded.

TRBV19	once	TRBJ1-1	14	-	TGTGCCAGTAGTATTGGGGGAGGCTCAGCTGAAGCTTTCTTT	CASSIGGGSAEAFF
TRBV2	-	TRBJ1-2	16	-	TGTGCCAGCAGTGAATCCCCGAACAGGGCTGTCTATGGCTACACCTTC	CASSESPNRAVYGYTF
TRBV30	-	TRBJ2-7	12	-	TGTGCCTGGAGTGTACAGGGCCACGAGCAGTACTTC	CAWSVQGHEQYF
TRBV27	few	TRBJ2-1	15	-	TGTGCCAGCAGTCTCGGGGGACGGGGTAGCGATGAGCAGTTCTTC	CASSLGGRGSDEQFF
TRBV5-1	-	TRBJ1-3	19	-	TGCGCCAGCAGCTTGTCTTTCCAGGGAACTACCCCGGCTGGAAACACCATATATTTT	CASSLSFQGTTPAGNTIYF
TRBV7-8	once	TRBJ1-6	15	TRBD1	TGTGCCAGCAGCTTAGCCGGACAGGGGCTGTCCACCCTCCACTTT	CASSLAGQGLSTLHF
TRBV7-9	-	TRBJ2-1	16	TRBD2	TGTGCCAGCAGCAACGGACTAGCGGGGTACTACAATGAGCAGTTCTTC	CASSNGLAGYYNEQFF
TRBV20-1	-	TRBJ1-1	11	-	TGCATCTGTCCCCGGAACACTGAAGCTTTCTTT	CICPRNTEAFF
TRBV5-1	-	TRBJ1-2	15	-	TGCGCCAGCAGCTTTACAGGGTCGACTAACTATGGCTACACCTTC	CASSFTGSTNYGYTF
TRBV19	-	TRBJ2-1	15	-	TGTGCCAGTAGTATAGGACTCCTGAGCGAAGATGAGCAGTTCTTC	CASSIGLLSEDEQFF
TRBV5-1	-	TRBJ2-4	16	TRBD2	TGCGCCAGCAGCTTGGAGCGGGGAGGAGCCAAAAACAGTCAGTACTTC	CASSLERGGAKNSQYF
TRBV11-1	-	TRBJ2-3	13	-	TGTGCCAGCAGCTTATCTAGCTCAGATACGCAGTATTTT	CASSLSSSDTQYF
TRBV5-6	-	TRBJ1-3	15	-	TGTGCCAGCAGCTTGGTTGTGAGCTCTGGAAACACCATATATTTT	CASSLVVSSGNTIYF
TRBV10-3	-	TRBJ1-4	14	TRBD1	TGTGCCATCAGTACCGGGACAGGGGGTGAAAAACTGTTTTTT	CAISTGTGGEKLFF
TRBV19	-	TRBJ2-4	18	-	TGTGCCAGTAGTATAGTCGCGAGTGACAGGCTAGCCAAAAACATTCAGTACTTC	CASSIVASDRLAKNIQYF
TRBV5-1	-	TRBJ1-3	14	-	TGCGCCAGCAGTTTCACAGGGTCTGGAAACACCATATATTTT	CASSFTGSGNTIYF
TRBV4-3	-	TRBJ2-3	16	TRBD2	TGCGCCAGCAGCCAAGATACTAGCGGGGGGACAGATACGCAGTATTTT	CASSQDTSGGTDTQYF